Below are 6 T cell receptor beta chains sequenced from a single sample in a study of chemoradiotherapy in HPV16-positive cancers. The protocol was immunoSEQ multiplex PCR, while the TCRdb copy is restricted to in-frame clones and leaves out a portion. In the table there are about 24,000 clones, less than 90% of which are singletons. Sequencing used blood, obtained from a patient who underwent chemoradiotherapy. These receptor sequences come from a human donor with HPV-associated anogenital cancer.

The rearrangement joins TRBV9 to TRBJ2-5; D remains unclear. Germline loops: CDR1 SGDLS, CDR2 YYNGEE. The CDR3 is 14 amino acids. Trimming took off 0 bases at V and 5 bases at J, with 11 bases between the two ends. CDR3 nucleotide sequence: TGTGCCAGCAGCGTAGGGGTATTTTCGGAGACCCAGTACTTC. Protein sequence: CASSVGVFSETQYF.

V gene TRBV4-3 combines with J gene TRBJ1-3; 9 bases are shared with TRBD1. V was clipped by 1 base and J by 0 bases; unmatched bases: 4. The CDR3 is 17 residues long. Germline assignment: CDR1 LGHNA and CDR2 YSLEER. DNA for the CDR3: TGCGCCAGCAGCCAAGCTGGGACAGGGAGCTCTGGAAACACCATATATTTT. Amino acids: CASSQAGTGSSGNTIYF.

This clone was counted a few times. V usage is TRBV9 and J usage is TRBJ1-1; 9 bases match TRBD1. This CDR3 spans 18 amino acids. Trimming took 4 bases from V and 0 from J; bases not matched to a gene: 13. From germline, CDR1 is SGDLS and CDR2 YYNGEE. The CDR3 coding sequence is TGTGCCAGCAGCCCGAAAACAGGGGGCGGTTTGATGAACACTGAAGCTTTCTTT. It codes for CASSPKTGGGLMNTEAFF.

The rearrangement uses TRBV7-3 and TRBJ2-1; unclear D gene. Per the germline V gene, CDR1 is SGHTA and CDR2 is FQGTGA. The CDR3 spans 15 residues. The ends were cut back, 3 bases at V and 0 bases at J, with 9 bases in the middle. The CDR3 DNA follows: TGTGCCAGCAGCTTGGCCGGTAGCTCCTACAATGAGCAGTTCTTC. This encodes CASSLAGSSYNEQFF.

The chain carries TRBV7-7 and TRBJ2-5, with a tentative D call TRBD2 (6 bases). CDR1 is SSHAT and CDR2 is FNYEAQ in the germline V gene (reference sequence). CDR3 length equals 14 residues. With 5 bases removed from V and 5 bases from J, the gap between germline ends came to 15 bases. This CDR3 is CASSRNSLAETQYF. CDR3 DNA: TGTGCCAGCAGCCGAAATTCTCTAGCGGAGACCCAGTACTTC.

This chain joins TRBV6-4 and TRBJ2-1; TRBD2 agrees at 9 bases. Germline loops: CDR1 MRHNA, CDR2 SNTAGT. This CDR3 spans 16 amino acids. V was clipped by 0 bases and J by 5 bases; unmatched bases: 5. The CDR3 reads CASSDSGSGRHNEQFF. CDR3 nucleotides: TGTGCCAGCAGTGACTCTGGGAGCGGGAGGCACAATGAGCAGTTCTTC.